What follows are 24 T cell receptor beta chains derived from one specimen sequenced in a study of tumor and adjacent non-tumor tissue in lung cancer. The library came from three nested PCR rounds adapted from ARM-PCR protocols. TCRdb reanalysed the multiplex PCR reads using MiXCR and keeps one entry per CDR3 protein. The sample carries some 93,000 distinct CDR3 sequences, just over 65% recorded once. The template was RNA from unsorted bulk tissue. The sample taken for sequencing was lung tumor tissue. The receptors derive from a man in his 60s with non-small cell lung cancer.

This clonotype was seen more than once but under ten times. This chain links TRBV12-3 or TRBV12-4 with TRBJ2-7; TRBD1 aligns across 7 bases. The CDR3 has 15 residues. With V trimmed by 5 bases and J by 2 bases, 9 bases remained unmatched. Written as DNA, the CDR3 is TGTGCCAGCAGTCTGCCAACAGGGGTGACCTACGAGCAGTACTTC. It is translated as CASSLPTGVTYEQYF.

Points on this clonotype: This may stem from a read error, because a much larger clone lies one nucleotide away. The chain carries TRBV28 and TRBJ2-3, with D perhaps matching TRBD1 or TRBD2 (5 bases each). V was pared by 5 bases and J by 2 bases, with 14 bases between. This CDR3 spans 15 amino acids. Germline V gene sequence: CDR1 MDHEN, CDR2 SYDVKM. Here the CDR3 DNA reads TGTGCCAGCAGTAGGGACGGGCCCACCACAGATACGCAGTATTTT. Residues: CASSRDGPTTDTQYF. Complete variable domain (other parts from reference TRBV28 and TRBJ2-3): DVKVTQSSRYLVKRTGEKVFLECVQDMDHENMFWYRQDPGLGLRLIYFSYDVKMKEKGDIPEGYSVSREKKERFSLILESASTNQTSMYLCASSRDGPTTDTQYFGPGTRLTVL.

Note on this clonotype: The CDR3 ends on some other residue instead of the conserved phenylalanine or tryptophan, so this is likely a read error. This chain uses TRBV6-1 with TRBJ2-7, with 8 nucleotides matching TRBD2. The length of the CDR3 is 15 residues. In germline, CDR1 is MNHNS, CDR2 SASEGT. CDR3 protein: CATSRGGRTSYEQYS. DNA of the CDR3: TGTGCCACCAGTCGCGGGGGGCGGACCTCCTACGAGCAGTACTCC.

J is TRBJ2-3 and V is TRBV5-6; perhaps TRBD1 as D (5 bases). The CDR3 runs to 14 residues. Trimming removed 5 bases at V and 5 bases at J, with 15 bases between. Looked up from germline, CDR1 is SGHDT and CDR2 is YYEEEE. The CDR3 DNA reads as TGTGCCAGCAGTTTGATAACAGGCATAGATACGCAGTATTTT. Translation: CASSLITGIDTQYF. Drawing the rest from reference TRBV5-6 and TRBJ2-3, the complete variable domain is DAGVTQSPTHLIKTRGQQVTLRCSPKSGHDTVSWYQQALGQGPQFIFQYYEEEERQRGNFPDRFSGHQFPNYSSELNVNALLLGDSALYLCASSLITGIDTQYFGPGTRLTVL.

As regards this clonotype: At one of its ends the junction is not consistent with the germline gene, which may arise from a read error. The chain's CDR3 is CPSSRTGRSYEQYF. The CDR3 DNA is TGTCCCAGCAGTAGGACAGGGAGAAGCTACGAGCAGTACTTC. The J gene is TRBJ2-7, the V gene TRBV12-3 or TRBV12-4, with TRBD1 matching over 8 bases. The CDR3 runs 14 residues.

The J gene is TRBJ1-6, the V gene TRBV4-2, with 9 nucleotides matching TRBD1. The CDR3 length is 15 residues. Looked up from germline, CDR1 is LGHNA and CDR2 is YNFKEQ. CDR3 sequence (DNA): TGTAGCAGCAGCCAAGAGGGACAGGGAAATTCACCCCTCCACTTT. This codes for CSSSQEGQGNSPLHF.

Comments on this clonotype: A read error may produce the germline difference seen at one junction end. V usage is TRBV10-3 and J usage is TRBJ2-1; 7 bases are a match to TRBD2. The CDR3 contains 14 residues. The V gene's germline CDR1 is ENHRY and CDR2 SYGVKD. CDR3 in DNA: TGTGCCATCAGTGGCGGGGGTCTGTGGGATGAGCAGTCCTTC. This translates into CAISGGGLWDEQSF.

For this clonotype: A much larger clone differs by one base, so this may be a read error. The chain employs TRBV5-1 and TRBJ2-2; tentatively, D is TRBD1 or TRBD2 (5 bases each). In germline, CDR1 is SGHRS, CDR2 YFSETQ. The CDR3 extends over 11 amino acids. The CDR3 DNA follows: TGCGCCAGCCTGACTGACGGGGACCTGTTTTTT. Translated, it gives CASLTDGDLFF.

To note about this clonotype: As the CDR3 is not closed by the conserved phenylalanine or tryptophan, this likely results from a read error. J is TRBJ2-2 and V is TRBV11-3; D is undetermined. Trimming cost V 3 bases and J 14 bases, with 16 bases left between them. Germline assignment: CDR1 SGHNT and CDR2 YENEEA. The CDR3 spans 13 residues. The CDR3 DNA reads TGTGCCAGCAGCTTTGAAATGACCGGAGATCTGTTTTCT. The encoded protein is CASSFEMTGDLFS.

Worth noting for this clonotype: A read error may produce the germline difference seen at one junction end. This chain connects TRBV12-3 or TRBV12-4 to TRBJ1-5; D not resolved. The CDR3 is 12 amino acids. Here the CDR3 DNA reads TGTGCCAGCAATTCAAGGAATCAGCCGCAGCATTTT. This translates into CASNSRNQPQHF.

In regard to this clonotype: One junction end disagrees with the germline gene, perhaps due to a read error. CDR3 region: CSVTQWHEQFF. In DNA form, the CDR3 reads TGCAGCGTCACACAGTGGCATGAGCAATTCTTC. The chain is built from TRBV29-1 and TRBJ2-1; D is ambiguous. Germline V gene lookup returns CDR1 SQVTM and CDR2 ANQGSEA. The length of the CDR3 is 11 residues.

The V gene is TRBV19, the J gene TRBJ2-6; maybe TRBD2 (7 bases). The CDR3 has 19 amino acids. The germline CDR1 and CDR2 sequences are LNHDA and SQIVND (reference sequence). V lost 5 bases to trimming and J lost 0 bases, with 20 bases between them. The CDR3 nucleotides are TGTGCCAGTAGTGCCCTGGGGGCGCGGGGGTTCTCTGGGGCCAACGTCCTGACTTTC. Translation gives CASSALGARGFSGANVLTF. The entire variable domain, with the rest obtained from reference TRBV19 and TRBJ2-6, is as follows: DGGITQSPKYLFRKEGQNVTLSCEQNLNHDAMYWYRQDPGQGLRLIYYSQIVNDFQKGDIAEGYSVSREKKESFPLTVTSAQKNPTAFYLCASSALGARGFSGANVLTFGAGSRLTVL.

On this clonotype itself: A junction boundary mismatches the germline segment, possibly from a read error. The chain recombines TRBV11-3 with TRBJ2-7; D unclear. Germline V gene sequence: CDR1 SGHNT, CDR2 YENEEA. The CDR3 has 13 amino acids. CDR3 sequence (DNA): TGTGCGAGCAGCTTATATGATTCCTACGAGCAATACTTC. Amino acids: CASSLYDSYEQYF.

This clonotype was detected ten times or more. This chain links TRBV29-1 with TRBJ2-7; unclear D gene. Germline loops: CDR1 SQVTM, CDR2 ANQGSEA. This CDR3 spans 15 amino acids. Trimming took 1 base from V and 0 from J, leaving 13 bases between them. CDR3 sequence: CSVEGADTGSYEQYF. As DNA, the CDR3 is TGCAGCGTTGAAGGAGCCGATACCGGCTCCTACGAGCAGTACTTC.

About this clonotype: Since a much larger clone is just one base distant, this may be a read error. Here the CDR3 omits its conserved ending phenylalanine or tryptophan, so a read error is the likely source. The V call is TRBV10-3, the J call TRBJ2-5; TRBD2 is a possible D gene (5 bases). The germline CDR1 and CDR2 sequences are ENHRY and SYGVKD. This CDR3 spans 13 amino acids. The V gene lost 4 bases and the J gene lost 5 bases, with 11 bases spanning the gap. CDR3: CAISASISETQYL. CDR3 bases: TGTGCCATCAGTGCTAGCATCTCGGAGACCCAGTACCTC.

This clonotype was seen only a few times. One end of the junction varies from germline; a read error may be responsible. The chain joins TRBV12-3 or TRBV12-4 to TRBJ2-1; maybe TRBD2 (5 bases). The CDR3 loop spans 13 amino acids. The CDR3 reads CAGSKREINEHFF. CDR3 DNA: TGTGCCGGCAGCAAGAGGGAGATTAATGAGCACTTCTTC.

With respect to this clonotype: The conserved final phenylalanine or tryptophan is absent from the CDR3, which likely points to a read error. The chain links TRBV6-7 to TRBJ2-7; 7 bases align to TRBD1. TRBV6-7 counts as an open reading frame of uncertain function. J was trimmed by 4 bases and V by 8 bases; bases with no gene match: 14. This CDR3 region has 15 residues. The CDR3 nucleotides are TGTGCCAGCCTCAACATTAGACAGGGAGAATACGAGCAGTACTCC. Residues: CASLNIRQGEYEQYS.

In the case of this clonotype: At one boundary the junction diverges from the germline segment, which might be a read error. The chain has TRBV4-2 and TRBJ2-5, with D unresolved. Germline CDR1 is LGHNA and CDR2 is YNFKEQ. This CDR3 spans 15 amino acids. CDR3 bases: TGTGCCGGCAGCCAAGTGGATCAGCCTCAAGAGACCCAGCACTTC. Translating gives CAGSQVDQPQETQHF.

This clonotype was observed a handful of times. This may arise from a read error, as a much more abundant clone is one base away. V gene TRBV20-1 combines with J gene TRBJ2-3, with D perhaps matching TRBD1 or TRBD2 (6 bases each). This CDR3 has 15 residues. Trimming took 7 bases from V and 2 from J, leaving 19 bases between them. Germline V gives CDR1 DFQATT, CDR2 SNEGSKA (reference sequence). DNA of the CDR3: TGCAGTGTCGCGAATTTGGGGGGCCCCACAGATACGCAGTATTTT. Translated: CSVANLGGPTDTQYF.

This clonotype was recorded at least ten times. The gene calls are TRBV11-2 and TRBJ2-1, with TRBD1 matching 9 bases. Germline CDR1 reads SGHAT; CDR2 reads FQNNGV. V dropped 1 base and J dropped 8; count of bases not matched to a gene: 9. This CDR3 contains 16 residues. CDR3 sequence: CASSLASGTGFYEQFF. In DNA form, the CDR3 reads TGTGCCAGCAGCTTAGCTTCAGGGACAGGGTTCTATGAGCAGTTCTTC.

Concerning this clonotype: One end of the junction is discordant with germline, which a read error may explain. The chain joins TRBV29-1 to TRBJ2-1; perhaps TRBD1 as D (6 bases). The CDR3 contains 15 residues. Germline V gene lookup returns CDR1 SQVTM and CDR2 ANQGSEA. CDR3 bases: TGCAGCGTTGAGGACAGTCACGACTCCTACAATGTGCAGTTCTTC. Translated: CSVEDSHDSYNVQFF.

This clonotype was counted only a few times. The junction differs from germline at one of its ends, possibly a read error. CDR3 residues: CVSSLSGRGANVLTF. The CDR3 DNA is TGTGTCAGCAGCTTGTCAGGGCGGGGGGCTAACGTCCTGACTTTC. V gene TRBV5-4 combines with J gene TRBJ2-6; TRBD2 matches 8 bases. The CDR3 runs to 15 residues. Germline CDR1 reads SGHNT; CDR2 reads YYREEE (reference sequence). Complete variable domain (other parts from reference TRBV5-4 and TRBJ2-6): ETGVTQSPTHLIKTRGQQVTLRCSSQSGHNTVSWYQQALGQGPQFIFQYYREEENGRGNFPPRFSGLQFPNYSSELNVNALELDDSALYLCVSSLSGRGANVLTFGAGSRLTVL.

In this sample, this clonotype turned up many times. J is TRBJ2-1 and V is TRBV30; tentative D call: TRBD1 (7 bases). The V gene lost 5 bases and the J gene lost 7 bases, with 24 bases spanning the gap. Germline values: CDR1 GTSNPN, CDR2 SVGIG (reference sequence). This CDR3 contains 16 residues. The CDR3 protein is CAWGRRGTGARNEQFF. The CDR3, as DNA: TGTGCCTGGGGCCGCAGGGGGACGGGAGCGAGAAATGAGCAGTTCTTC.

In this sample, this clonotype turned up once. A read error may be the cause here, since a much bigger clone is one base away. J is TRBJ1-6 and V is TRBV6-6, with a tentative D call TRBD1 (5 bases). This CDR3 is built from 16 residues. The germline CDR1 and CDR2 sequences are MNHNY and SVGAGI (reference sequence). As DNA, the CDR3 is TGTGTCAGCAGTTACCTGCCGGGGCCTACCAATTCACCCCTCCACTTT. As protein: CVSSYLPGPTNSPLHF.